This entry concerns a single T cell receptor beta chain. The antigen remains unidentified. Libraries were UMI-labeled 5' RACE TRB cDNA. TCRdb re-called the 5' RACE reads and catalogs CDR3 proteins one per entry, DNA excluded. The sample table sets out approximately 59,000 distinct CDR3 sequences. This record belongs to a study of CXCR3-negative and CXCR3-positive naive CD8 T cells. General study findings and limits: Comparably high diversity marked both naive subsets, whereas memory CD8+ cells had much lower diversity. When CXCR3-positive naive cells were set against CXCR3-negative naive cells, the former had more hydrophobic TRB CDR3s.

Germline loops: CDR1 DFQATT, CDR2 SNEGSKA (reference sequence). The CDR3 is 14 residues long. The sample consisted of naive CXCR3+ CD8+ T cells from blood. Subset of the sample: CD45RO-CCR7+CD27+CD95- naive CD8+ T cells expressing CXCR3 (TNR3+). The receptor was derived from a human donor in good health. Some clones in this sample may be carry-over from other donors' samples. The gene calls are TRBV20-1 and TRBJ2-7; TCRdb returns TRBD1, unconfirmable since there is no DNA. CDR3 protein: CSASRDPGSYEQYF.